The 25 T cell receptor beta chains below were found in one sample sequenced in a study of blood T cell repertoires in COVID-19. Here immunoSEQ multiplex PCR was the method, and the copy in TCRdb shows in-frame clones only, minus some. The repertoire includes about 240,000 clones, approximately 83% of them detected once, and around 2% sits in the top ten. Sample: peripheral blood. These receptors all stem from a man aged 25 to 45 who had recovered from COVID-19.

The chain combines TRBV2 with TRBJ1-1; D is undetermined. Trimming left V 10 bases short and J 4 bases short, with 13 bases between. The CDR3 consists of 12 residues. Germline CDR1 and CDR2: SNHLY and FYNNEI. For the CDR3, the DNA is TGTGCCAACCCAATAGTTGCCACTGAAGCTTTCTTT. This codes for CANPIVATEAFF.

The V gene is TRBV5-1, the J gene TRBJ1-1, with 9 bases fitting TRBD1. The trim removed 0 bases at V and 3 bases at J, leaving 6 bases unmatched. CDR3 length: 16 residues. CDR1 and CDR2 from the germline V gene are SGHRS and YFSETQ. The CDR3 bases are TGCGCCAGCAGCTTGGCCCGGGACAGGGCCTACACTGAAGCTTTCTTT. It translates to CASSLARDRAYTEAFF.

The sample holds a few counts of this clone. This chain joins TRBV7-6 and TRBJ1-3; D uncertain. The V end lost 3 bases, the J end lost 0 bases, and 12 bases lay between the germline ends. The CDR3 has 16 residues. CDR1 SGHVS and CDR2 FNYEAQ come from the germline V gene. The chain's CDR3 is CASSLGGPSSGNTIYF. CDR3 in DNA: TGTGCCAGCAGCTTGGGAGGACCGAGCTCTGGAAACACCATATATTTT. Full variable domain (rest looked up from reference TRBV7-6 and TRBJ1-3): GAGVSQSPRYKVTKRGQDVALRCDPISGHVSLYWYRQALGQGPEFLTYFNYEAQQDKSGLPNDRFSAERPEGSISTLTIQRTEQRDSAMYRCASSLGGPSSGNTIYFGEGSWLTVV.

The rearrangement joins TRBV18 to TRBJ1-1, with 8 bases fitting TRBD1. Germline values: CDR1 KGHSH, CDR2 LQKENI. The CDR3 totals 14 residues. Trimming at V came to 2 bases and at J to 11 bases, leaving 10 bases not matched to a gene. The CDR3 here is CASSPIPGQDGAFF. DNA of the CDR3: TGTGCCAGCTCACCAATCCCGGGACAGGATGGGGCTTTCTTT.

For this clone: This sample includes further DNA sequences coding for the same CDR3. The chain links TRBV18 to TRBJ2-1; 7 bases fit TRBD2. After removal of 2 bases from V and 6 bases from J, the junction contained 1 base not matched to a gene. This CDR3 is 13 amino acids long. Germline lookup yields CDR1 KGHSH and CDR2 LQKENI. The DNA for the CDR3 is TGTGCCAGCTCACCAGGCGGGGGCAATGAGCAGTTCTTC. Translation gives CASSPGGGNEQFF.

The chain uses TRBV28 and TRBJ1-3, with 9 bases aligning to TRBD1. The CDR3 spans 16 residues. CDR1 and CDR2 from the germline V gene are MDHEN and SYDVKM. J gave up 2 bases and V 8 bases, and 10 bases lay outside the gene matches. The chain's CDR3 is CASLKGQGTPGNTIYF. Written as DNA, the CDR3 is TGTGCCAGCCTCAAGGGACAGGGAACCCCTGGAAACACCATATATTTT.

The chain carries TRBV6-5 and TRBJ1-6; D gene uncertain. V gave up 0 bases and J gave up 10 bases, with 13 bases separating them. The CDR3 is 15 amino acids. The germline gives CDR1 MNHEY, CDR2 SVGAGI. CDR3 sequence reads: CASSYSNEGESPLHF. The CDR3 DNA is TGTGCCAGCAGTTACTCTAACGAGGGCGAGTCACCCCTCCACTTT.

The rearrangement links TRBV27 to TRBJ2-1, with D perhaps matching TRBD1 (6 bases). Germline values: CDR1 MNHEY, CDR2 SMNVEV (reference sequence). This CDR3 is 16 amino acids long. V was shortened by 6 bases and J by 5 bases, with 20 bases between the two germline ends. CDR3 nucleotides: TGTGCCAGCAGCCGAACCCTGGGACAACCGAACAATGAGCAGTTCTTC. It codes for CASSRTLGQPNNEQFF.

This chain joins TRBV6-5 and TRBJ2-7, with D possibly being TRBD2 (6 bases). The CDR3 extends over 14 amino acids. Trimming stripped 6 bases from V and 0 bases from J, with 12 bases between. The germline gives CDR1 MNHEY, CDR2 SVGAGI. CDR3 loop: CASRRDGSSYEQYV. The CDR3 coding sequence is TGTGCCAGCAGGCGGGACGGGAGCTCCTACGAGCAGTACGTC.

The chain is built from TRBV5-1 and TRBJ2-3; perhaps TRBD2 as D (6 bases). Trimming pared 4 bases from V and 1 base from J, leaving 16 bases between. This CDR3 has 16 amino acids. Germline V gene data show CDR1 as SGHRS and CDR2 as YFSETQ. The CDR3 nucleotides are TGCGCCAGCAGCCAACAATCGGGCGGGGGCACAGATACGCAGTATTTT. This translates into CASSQQSGGGTDTQYF.

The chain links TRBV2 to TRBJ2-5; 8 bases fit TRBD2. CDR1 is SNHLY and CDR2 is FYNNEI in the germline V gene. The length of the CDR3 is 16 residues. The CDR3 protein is CATGRAAGGFAETQYF. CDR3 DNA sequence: TGTGCTACCGGTAGGGCGGCGGGGGGTTTTGCGGAGACCCAGTACTTC.

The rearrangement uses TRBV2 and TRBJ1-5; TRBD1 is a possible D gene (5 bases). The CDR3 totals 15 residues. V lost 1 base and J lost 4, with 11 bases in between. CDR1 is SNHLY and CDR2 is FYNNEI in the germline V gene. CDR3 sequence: CASSEGGGQNQPQHF. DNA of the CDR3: TGTGCCAGCAGTGAAGGGGGGGGTCAGAATCAGCCCCAGCATTTT.

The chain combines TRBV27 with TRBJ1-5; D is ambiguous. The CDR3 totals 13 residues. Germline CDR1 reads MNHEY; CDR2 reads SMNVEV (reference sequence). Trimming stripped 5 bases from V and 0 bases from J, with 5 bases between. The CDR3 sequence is CASSHYSNQPQHF. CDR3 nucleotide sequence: TGTGCCAGCAGTCACTATAGCAATCAGCCCCAGCATTTT.

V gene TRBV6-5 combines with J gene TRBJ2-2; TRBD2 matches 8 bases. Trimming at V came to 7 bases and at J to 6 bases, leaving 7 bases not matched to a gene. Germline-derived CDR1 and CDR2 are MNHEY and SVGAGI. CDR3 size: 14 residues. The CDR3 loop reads CASTRRGDAGELFF. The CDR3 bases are TGTGCCAGCACGAGGCGGGGGGATGCCGGGGAGCTGTTTTTT.

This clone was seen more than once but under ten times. CDR3 sequence (DNA): TGTGCCAGCAGGCTACAAACAGGGGGCGAGCAGTACTTC. Amino acid sequence: CASRLQTGGEQYF. J is TRBJ2-7 and V is TRBV3-1 (or the pseudogene TRBV3-2); TRBD1 matches 8 bases. Germline trimming cut 6 bases from V and 6 bases from J; bases unmatched to any gene: 7. Germline CDR1 LGHDT, CDR2 YNNKEL (reference sequence). This CDR3 is 13 amino acids long.

CDR3: CASMRGGETQYF. The CDR3 nucleotides are TGTGCCAGCATGCGGGGAGGAGAGACCCAGTACTTC. The rearrangement uses TRBV2 and TRBJ2-5; a possible D gene is TRBD2 (6 bases). V gave up 7 bases and J gave up 4 bases, with 10 bases separating them. The CDR3 contains 12 residues. Looked up from germline, CDR1 is SNHLY and CDR2 is FYNNEI.

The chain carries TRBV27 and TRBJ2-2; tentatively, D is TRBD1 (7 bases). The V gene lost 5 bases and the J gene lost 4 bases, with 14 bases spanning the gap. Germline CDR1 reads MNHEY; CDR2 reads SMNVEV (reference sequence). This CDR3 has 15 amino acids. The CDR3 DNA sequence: TGTGCCAGCAGTCTGACAGGGAGGACCACCGGGGAGCTGTTTTTT. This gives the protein CASSLTGRTTGELFF.

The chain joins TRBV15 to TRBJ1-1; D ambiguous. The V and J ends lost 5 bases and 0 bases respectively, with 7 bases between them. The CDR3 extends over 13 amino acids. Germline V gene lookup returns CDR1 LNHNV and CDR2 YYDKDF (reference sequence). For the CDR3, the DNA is TGTGCCACCAGCTCCCTTTTGAACACTGAAGCTTTCTTT. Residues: CATSSLLNTEAFF.

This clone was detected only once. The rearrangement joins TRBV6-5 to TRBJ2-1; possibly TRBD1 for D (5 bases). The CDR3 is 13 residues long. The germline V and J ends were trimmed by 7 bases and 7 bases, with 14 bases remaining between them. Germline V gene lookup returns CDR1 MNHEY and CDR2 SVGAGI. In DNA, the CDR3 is TGTGCCAGCACTCAGGGTCGTGTAAATGAGCAGTTCTTC. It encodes CASTQGRVNEQFF.

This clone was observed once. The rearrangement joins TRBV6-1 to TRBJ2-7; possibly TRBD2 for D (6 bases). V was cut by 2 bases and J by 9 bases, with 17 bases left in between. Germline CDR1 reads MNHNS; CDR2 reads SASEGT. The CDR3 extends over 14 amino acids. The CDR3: CASSELAPPTRQYF. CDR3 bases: TGTGCCAGCAGTGAACTAGCGCCTCCAACTAGGCAGTACTTC.

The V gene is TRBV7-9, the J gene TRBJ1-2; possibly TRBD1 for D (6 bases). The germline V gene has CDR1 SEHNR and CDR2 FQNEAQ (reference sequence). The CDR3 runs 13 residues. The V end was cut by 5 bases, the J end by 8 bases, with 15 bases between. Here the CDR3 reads CASSQETGSGYTF. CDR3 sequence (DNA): TGTGCCAGCAGCCAGGAAACAGGGAGCGGCTACACCTTC.

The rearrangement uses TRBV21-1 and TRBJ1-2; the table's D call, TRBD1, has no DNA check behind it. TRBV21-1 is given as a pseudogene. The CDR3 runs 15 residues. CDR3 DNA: TGTGCCAGCAGCAAAGCGGGCAGGGGAGACGGGGGCTACACCTTC. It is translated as CASSKAGRGDGGYTF.

CDR3 DNA sequence: TGTGCCAGCAGCCACCCACATGGCGGGGGCTCCTACGAGCAGTACTTC. Translating it yields CASSHPHGGGSYEQYF. The V gene is TRBV5-4, the J gene TRBJ2-7; 7 bases agree with TRBD2. The CDR3 runs 16 residues. V lost 4 bases to trimming and J lost 0 bases; unmatched junction nucleotides: 10. CDR1 is SGHNT, CDR2 YYREEE, per germline (reference sequence).

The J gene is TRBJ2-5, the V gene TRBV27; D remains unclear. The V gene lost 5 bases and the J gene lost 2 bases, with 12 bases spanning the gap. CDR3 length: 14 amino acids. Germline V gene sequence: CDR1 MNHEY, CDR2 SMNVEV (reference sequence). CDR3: CASSLSRWQETQYF. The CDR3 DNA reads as TGTGCCAGCAGTCTGAGCCGATGGCAAGAGACCCAGTACTTC.

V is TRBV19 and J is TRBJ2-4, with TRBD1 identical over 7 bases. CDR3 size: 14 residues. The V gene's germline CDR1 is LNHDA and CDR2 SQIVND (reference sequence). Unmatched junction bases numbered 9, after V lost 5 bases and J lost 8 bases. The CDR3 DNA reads TGTGCCAGTAGTCCCAGACAGGGTGGGGACATTCAGTACTTC. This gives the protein CASSPRQGGDIQYF.